Shown below are 18 T cell receptor beta chains from a single sample sequenced in a study of cytomegalovirus exposure and HLA in healthy donors. This PCR relied on a set of 60 Vbeta primers and 13 Jbeta primers. Libraries were prepared by immunoSEQ multiplex PCR; TCRdb keeps only in-frame clonotypes and omits some of them. Here the sample spans some 160,000 clones, approximately 82% being singletons. The specimen was PBMCs. These receptors all stem from a man aged 45-65 years in good health and CMV-seropositive.

This clone was picked up one time. This sequence joins TRBV7-9 and TRBJ1-1; weak D call: TRBD1 (6 bases). The V end lost 5 bases, the J end lost 3 bases, and 16 bases lay between the germline ends. CDR1 is SEHNR, CDR2 FQNEAQ, per germline (reference sequence). The CDR3 totals 15 residues. CDR3 sequence: CASSPAIRGDTEAFF. DNA for the CDR3: TGTGCCAGCAGCCCCGCAATCAGGGGAGACACTGAAGCTTTCTTT.

J is TRBJ2-3 and V is TRBV9, with D maybe TRBD1 (6 bases). Deletions cut 2 bases from V and 3 bases from J, with 10 bases between. Germline CDR1 is SGDLS and CDR2 is YYNGEE. The CDR3 runs to 14 residues. CDR3 residues: CASSVGQLTDTQYF. As DNA, the CDR3 is TGTGCCAGCAGCGTTGGACAGTTAACAGATACGCAGTATTTT.

The V and J genes are TRBV19 and TRBJ1-4, with D possibly TRBD1 on 6 matching bases. The CDR3 extends over 18 amino acids. The germline gives CDR1 LNHDA, CDR2 SQIVND (reference sequence). V gave up 7 bases and J gave up 6 bases, with 27 bases separating them. The CDR3 here is CASTSLTGYYWGDEKLFF. The CDR3 DNA is TGTGCCAGTACCTCCCTGACAGGTTATTATTGGGGCGATGAAAAACTGTTTTTT.

This sequence joins TRBV15 and TRBJ2-1; a possible D gene is TRBD2 (6 bases). Trimming pared 9 bases from V and 0 bases from J, leaving 15 bases between. CDR3 length equals 15 residues. Germline V lookup: CDR1 LNHNV, CDR2 YYDKDF (reference sequence). The DNA of the CDR3 is TGTGCCACTCCGGGGGAAACGAGCTCCTACAATGAGCAGTTCTTC. Its protein product is CATPGETSSYNEQFF.

For this clone: The identical CDR3 is also encoded by other nucleotide sequences in the sample. The genes are TRBV27 and TRBJ1-1; TRBD1 aligns across 7 bases. Looked up from germline, CDR1 is MNHEY and CDR2 is SMNVEV (reference sequence). The length of the CDR3 is 14 residues. V was clipped by 6 bases and J by 0 bases; unmatched bases: 4. The CDR3 loop is CASSPGQLNTEAFF. CDR3 sequence (DNA): TGTGCCAGCAGCCCGGGACAGCTGAACACTGAAGCTTTCTTT.

In its sample, this clone was seen a few times. V is TRBV6-6 and J is TRBJ1-4; D might be TRBD1 (6 bases). The CDR3 contains 16 residues. CDR1 is MNHNY and CDR2 is SVGAGI in the germline V gene (reference sequence). The germline V and J ends were trimmed by 4 bases and 0 bases, with 12 bases remaining between them. DNA for the CDR3: TGTGCCAGCAGTTCCCTCAGACAGGCAACTAATGAAAAACTGTTTTTT. Translated: CASSSLRQATNEKLFF.

The CDR3 nucleotides are TGTGCCAGCAGCCAAGAAACAGGGGGCGGGAACACTGAAGCTTTCTTT. Residues: CASSQETGGGNTEAFF. The chain carries TRBV4-2 and TRBJ1-1; 9 bases agree with TRBD1. V was clipped by 0 bases and J by 1 base; unmatched bases: 3. Germline V gives CDR1 LGHNA, CDR2 YNFKEQ. The CDR3 runs to 16 residues.

The chain recombines TRBV6-1 with TRBJ1-1; 11 bases map to TRBD1. The CDR3 is 14 residues long. With V trimmed by 7 bases and J by 5 bases, 6 bases remained unmatched. Germline CDR1 is MNHNS and CDR2 is SASEGT. Here the CDR3 DNA reads TGTGCCAGCACCCGGACAGGGGGCCTGACTGAAGCTTTCTTT. It specifies CASTRTGGLTEAFF.

The gene calls are TRBV10-3 and TRBJ2-1, with TRBD2 matching over 9 bases. The CDR3 consists of 16 residues. Germline V gene sequence: CDR1 ENHRY, CDR2 SYGVKD. V lost 2 bases, J lost 8 bases, and 10 bases stayed unmatched. CDR3 bases: TGTGCCATCAGTGAGAGGGGCGGGGGGGCTCTGGATGAGCAGTTCTTC. Residues: CAISERGGGALDEQFF.

The gene calls are TRBV4-1 and TRBJ1-5; 8 bases agree with TRBD1. The CDR3 length is 14 residues. The J segment lost 6 bases and the V segment lost 1 base, leaving 2 bases of the junction unmatched. Germline CDR1 MGHRA, CDR2 YSYEKL. The chain's CDR3 is CASSQAGGGQPQHF. In DNA form, the CDR3 reads TGCGCCAGCAGCCAAGCAGGGGGCGGTCAGCCCCAGCATTTT.

The chain is built from TRBV5-1 and TRBJ2-3, with 13 bases matching TRBD2. Germline assignment: CDR1 SGHRS and CDR2 YFSETQ. V was clipped by 1 base and J by 3 bases; unmatched bases: 8. The CDR3 is 18 residues long. The CDR3 loop reads CASSLKTSGGRETDTQYF. For the CDR3, the DNA is TGCGCCAGCAGCTTGAAGACTAGCGGGGGGCGGGAAACAGATACGCAGTATTTT.

The rearrangement links TRBV7-9 to TRBJ2-3, with no clear D. V was cut by 1 base and J by 0 bases, with 8 bases left in between. CDR1 SEHNR and CDR2 FQNEAQ come from the germline V gene (reference sequence). The CDR3 spans 15 residues. CDR3 amino acids: CASSLELTSTDTQYF. The CDR3, as DNA: TGTGCCAGCAGCTTAGAACTGACTAGCACAGATACGCAGTATTTT.

The CDR3, as DNA: TGTGCCAGCAGCTCCGGGACAGGGGGAAACTATGGCTACACCTTC. It encodes CASSSGTGGNYGYTF. The chain has TRBV5-5 and TRBJ1-2, with 11 bases identical to TRBD1. CDR1 SGHKS and CDR2 YYEKEE come from the germline V gene (reference sequence). Trimming cost V 3 bases and J 2 bases; bases outside gene matches: 3. This CDR3 region has 15 residues.

The chain is built from TRBV6-5 and TRBJ2-7, with 8 bases aligning to TRBD1. The CDR3 runs to 14 residues. Germline trimming cut 6 bases from V and 3 bases from J; bases unmatched to any gene: 7. Germline CDR1 reads MNHEY; CDR2 reads SVGAGI. The CDR3 loop is CASRTWTGIYEQYF. In nucleotides, the CDR3 is TGTGCCAGCAGAACCTGGACAGGGATCTACGAGCAGTACTTC.

This rearrangement joins TRBV7-8 to TRBJ2-1, with TRBD2 matching over 11 bases. The germline V gene has CDR1 SGHVS and CDR2 FQNEAQ. V lost 1 base and J lost 4; bases outside the gene matches: 15. The CDR3 runs to 20 residues. DNA for the CDR3: TGTGCCAGCAGCTTAGGATCCGGGACTAGCGGCGCATTTATATACAATGAGCAGTTCTTC. Translated, it gives CASSLGSGTSGAFIYNEQFF.

The chain uses TRBV5-1 and TRBJ1-1, with TRBD1 matching 7 bases. This CDR3 contains 14 residues. After removal of 1 base from V and 1 base from J, the junction contained 1 base not matched to a gene. From germline, CDR1 is SGHRS and CDR2 YFSETQ. CDR3 in DNA: TGCGCCAGCAGCTTGAGGGACAGGAACACTGAAGCTTTCTTT. Amino acid sequence: CASSLRDRNTEAFF. The complete variable domain, with remaining parts taken from reference TRBV5-1 and TRBJ1-1, reads KAGVTQTPRYLIKTRGQQVTLSCSPISGHRSVSWYQQTPGQGLQFLFEYFSETQRNKGNFPGRFSGRQFSNSRSEMNVSTLELGDSALYLCASSLRDRNTEAFFGQGTRLTVV.

The chain carries TRBV29-1 and TRBJ1-5; 10 bases align to TRBD1. Germline V lookup: CDR1 SQVTM, CDR2 ANQGSEA. This CDR3 is built from 13 residues. V gave up 7 bases and J gave up 2 bases; unmatched junction bases: 2. The CDR3 nucleotides are TGCAGCGCAGGGACAGGGGGCAATCAGCCCCAGCATTTT. Translated, it gives CSAGTGGNQPQHF. The whole variable domain, filled in from reference TRBV29-1 and TRBJ1-5, reads SAVISQKPSRDICQRGTSLTIQCQVDSQVTMMFWYRQQPGQSLTLIATANQGSEATYESGFVIDKFPISRPNLTFSTLTVSNMSPEDSSIYLCSAGTGGNQPQHFGDGTRLSIL.

The genes are TRBV9 and TRBJ1-4; 7 nucleotides line up with TRBD1. From germline, CDR1 is SGDLS and CDR2 YYNGEE. The V and J ends lost 4 bases and 1 base, in that order; junction bases with no gene match: 4. This CDR3 region has 15 residues. The CDR3 bases are TGTGCCAGCAGCCCCCGGACAGGAACTAATGAAAAACTGTTTTTT. Its protein product is CASSPRTGTNEKLFF. The full variable domain, with the rest looked up from reference TRBV9 and TRBJ1-4, is DSGVTQTPKHLITATGQRVTLRCSPRSGDLSVYWYQQSLDQGLQFLIQYYNGEERAKGNILERFSAQQFPDLHSELNLSSLELGDSALYFCASSPRTGTNEKLFFGSGTQLSVL.